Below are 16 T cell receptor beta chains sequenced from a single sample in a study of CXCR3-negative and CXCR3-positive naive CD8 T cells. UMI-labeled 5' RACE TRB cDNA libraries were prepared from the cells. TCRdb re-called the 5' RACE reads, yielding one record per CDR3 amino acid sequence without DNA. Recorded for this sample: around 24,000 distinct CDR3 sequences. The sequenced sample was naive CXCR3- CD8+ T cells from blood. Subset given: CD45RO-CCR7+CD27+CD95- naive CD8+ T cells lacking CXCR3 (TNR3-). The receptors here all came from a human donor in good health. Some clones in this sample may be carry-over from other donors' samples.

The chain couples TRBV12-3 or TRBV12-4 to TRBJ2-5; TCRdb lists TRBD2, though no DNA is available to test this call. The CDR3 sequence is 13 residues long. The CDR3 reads CASSFPAGETQYF.

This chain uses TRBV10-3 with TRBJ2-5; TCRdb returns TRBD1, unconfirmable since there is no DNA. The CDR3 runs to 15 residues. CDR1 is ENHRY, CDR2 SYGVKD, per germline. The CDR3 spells CAVSEPKGVEETQYF.

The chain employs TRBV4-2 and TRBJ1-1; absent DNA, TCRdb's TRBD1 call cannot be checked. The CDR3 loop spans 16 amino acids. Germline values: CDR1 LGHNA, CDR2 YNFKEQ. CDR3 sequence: CASSQESRGGNTEAFF.

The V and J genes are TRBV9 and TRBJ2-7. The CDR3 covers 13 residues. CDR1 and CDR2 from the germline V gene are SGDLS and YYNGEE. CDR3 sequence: CASSVGSSYEQYF.

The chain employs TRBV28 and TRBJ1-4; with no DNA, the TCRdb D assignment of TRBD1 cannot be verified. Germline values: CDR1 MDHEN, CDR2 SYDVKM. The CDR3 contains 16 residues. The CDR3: CASTGTGALEDEKLFF.

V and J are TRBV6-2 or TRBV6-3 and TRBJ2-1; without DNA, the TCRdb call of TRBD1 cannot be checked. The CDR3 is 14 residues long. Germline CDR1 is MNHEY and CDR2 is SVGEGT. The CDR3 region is CAICSGQLRDEQFF.

The CDR3 here is CASSSWTSENTGELFF. V gene TRBV7-9 combines with J gene TRBJ2-2; TCRdb's D call, TRBD2, is unchecked because there is no DNA. The germline CDR1 and CDR2 sequences are SEHNR and FQNEAQ (reference sequence). The CDR3 has 16 residues.

The CDR3 protein is CASSRASGDYNEQFF. The chain joins TRBV4-3 to TRBJ2-1; checking the TCRdb D call of TRBD2 is not possible without DNA. The V gene's germline CDR1 is LGHNA and CDR2 YSLEER. The length of the CDR3 is 15 residues.

CDR3 sequence reads: CSGSAPIGGGALDEQFF. The chain employs TRBV29-1 and TRBJ2-1; TCRdb reports TRBD2, a call that lacks DNA to check it against. CDR1 is SQVTM, CDR2 ANQGSEA, per germline. The CDR3 has 17 residues.

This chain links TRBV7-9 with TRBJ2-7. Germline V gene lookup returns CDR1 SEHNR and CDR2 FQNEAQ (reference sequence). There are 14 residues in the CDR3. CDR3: CASSLDWVPYEQYF.

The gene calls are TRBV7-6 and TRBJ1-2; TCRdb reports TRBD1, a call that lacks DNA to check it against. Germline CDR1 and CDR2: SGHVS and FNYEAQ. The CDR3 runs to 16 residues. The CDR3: CASSLDGTGSYYGYTF.

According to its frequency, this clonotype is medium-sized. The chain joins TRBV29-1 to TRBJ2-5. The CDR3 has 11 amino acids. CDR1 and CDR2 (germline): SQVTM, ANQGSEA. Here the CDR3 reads CSVDSTETQYF.

CDR3 amino acids: CASSPTGASYEQYF. The gene calls are TRBV7-9 and TRBJ2-7; TCRdb designates TRBD1, a call that cannot be tested without DNA. The CDR3 is 14 residues long. In germline, CDR1 is SEHNR, CDR2 FQNEAQ (reference sequence).

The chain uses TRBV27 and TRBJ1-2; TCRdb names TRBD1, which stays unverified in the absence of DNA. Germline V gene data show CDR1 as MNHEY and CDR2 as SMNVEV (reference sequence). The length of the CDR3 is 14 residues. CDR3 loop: CASSEGGQNYGYTF.

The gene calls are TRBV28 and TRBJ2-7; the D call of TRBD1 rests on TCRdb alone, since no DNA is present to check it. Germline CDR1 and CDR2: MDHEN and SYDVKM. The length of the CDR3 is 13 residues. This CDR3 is CASSFQGDDEQYF.

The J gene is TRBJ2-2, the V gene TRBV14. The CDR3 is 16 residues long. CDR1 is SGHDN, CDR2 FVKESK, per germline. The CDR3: CASSQDVQSNTGELFF.